The rows below give T cell receptor beta chains drawn from one sample of a study of blood T cell repertoires in COVID-19. TCRdb's copy holds only in-frame clones and misses some; the assay was immunoSEQ multiplex PCR. The data show 250,000 to 400,000 clones, more than 70% seen once. The sequenced material came from peripheral blood. The origin of the receptors is a woman in her 30s with COVID-19, enrolled during active disease. CDR3s include the opening cysteine and the closing phenylalanine or tryptophan. D genes are given only for firm matches. Clone size is not always given. Where it is, it says once, few, many or a class for expanded clones.

d_gene	v_gene	abundance	j_gene	CDR3nt	CDR3aa
-	TRBV7-6	-	TRBJ2-5	TGTGCCAGCAGCTTAGCGGGCAGGGGCCAAGAGACCCAGTACTTC	CASSLAGRGQETQYF
TRBD1	TRBV28	-	TRBJ1-5	TGTGCCAGCAAGGGACAGGGGAACGATCAGCCCCAGCATTTT	CASKGQGNDQPQHF
-	TRBV2	once	TRBJ2-2	TGTGCCAGCAGCCCCGGACTGAACACCGGGGAGCTGTTTTTT	CASSPGLNTGELFF
-	TRBV6-6	-	TRBJ1-2	TGTGCCACCTCTCCAGCGGGCTATGGCTACACCTTC	CATSPAGYGYTF
-	TRBV5-1	-	TRBJ1-4	TGCGCCAGCAAAGCGAAGGGGGCAACTAATGAAAAACTGTTTTTT	CASKAKGATNEKLFF
TRBD2	TRBV9	-	TRBJ2-1	TGTGCCAGCAGCCCCCGTGGGGAGGGTGAGCAGTTCTTC	CASSPRGEGEQFF
-	TRBV27	-	TRBJ1-1	TGTGCCAGCAGTTTATGGGGCCGAAACACTGAAGCTTTCTTT	CASSLWGRNTEAFF
TRBD1	TRBV14	-	TRBJ1-5	TGTGCCAGCAGCCGGGACAGGGGTTTTCTTAGCAATCAGCCCCAGCATTTT	CASSRDRGFLSNQPQHF
-	TRBV11-3	-	TRBJ1-6	TGTGCCAGCAGCACAGGGCCTGATTCACCCCTCCACTTT	CASSTGPDSPLHF
-	TRBV19	once	TRBJ2-1	TGTGCCAGTAGTATACAGGGGTCTGACGATGAGCAGTTCTTC	CASSIQGSDDEQFF
-	TRBV5-1	-	TRBJ1-3	TGCGCCAGCAGCTTGGGCGGTATGGGAAACACCATATATTTT	CASSLGGMGNTIYF
-	TRBV20-1	once	TRBJ2-5	TGCAGTGCAGGACAGAGGGAGACCCAGTACTTC	CSAGQRETQYF
TRBD1	TRBV18	once	TRBJ1-1	TGTGCCAGCTCACCACGGGAGGACAGGGGGCTTCGGGCTTTCTTT	CASSPREDRGLRAFF
-	TRBV6-2/TRBV6-3	-	TRBJ1-5	TGTGCCAGCAGTCACAGAAGACAGCGCGGCAATCAGCCCCAGCATTTT	CASSHRRQRGNQPQHF
TRBD1	TRBV6-5	-	TRBJ1-1	TGTGCCAGCAGTTACGGGGCAGGGGGCACTGAAGCTTTCTTT	CASSYGAGGTEAFF
-	TRBV6-4	-	TRBJ2-1	TGTGCCAGCAGTGACTCGGGAGGGGGGGCCGATGAGCAGTTCTTC	CASSDSGGGADEQFF
-	TRBV4-1	-	TRBJ1-6	TGCGCCAGCAGGGAGGTTTGGGCTGAGGGATCACCCCTCCACTTT	CASREVWAEGSPLHF
-	TRBV7-9	-	TRBJ2-5	TGTGCCAGCAGCTTAGCCGGGGAACAGTACTTC	CASSLAGEQYF
-	TRBV14	-	TRBJ2-3	TGTGCCAGCGACCCCGGCACCTCCTGGGGGGTCCCAGATACGCAGTATTTT	CASDPGTSWGVPDTQYF
-	TRBV11-3	once	TRBJ1-1	TGTGCCAGCAGCTTAGGGGTCCGGAGCGGAGCTTTCTTT	CASSLGVRSGAFF
-	TRBV6-1	-	TRBJ1-4	TGTGCCAGCAGTGAAGAGAGGGTTGATGAAAAACTGTTTTTT	CASSEERVDEKLFF
-	TRBV29-1	few	TRBJ1-1	TGCAGCGTTGAAGAGTCCTGGGGAGACACTGAAGCTTTCTTT	CSVEESWGDTEAFF
TRBD2	TRBV27	-	TRBJ2-5	TGTGCCAGCAGTTTACGGGGGGGCGTAGAGACCCAGTACTTC	CASSLRGGVETQYF
TRBD1	TRBV10-3	-	TRBJ2-7	TGTGCCATCAGTGAGTCGTGGTCAGGGGGCTCCTACGAGCAGTACTTC	CAISESWSGGSYEQYF
TRBD1	TRBV30	-	TRBJ1-2	TGTGCCTGGAGTGTATACAGGGGTAACTATGGCTACACCTTC	CAWSVYRGNYGYTF
TRBD1	TRBV11-1	-	TRBJ1-1	TGTGCCAGCAGCGCCCGACAGGGGCGAGCCTATAATGAAGCTTTCTTT	CASSARQGRAYNEAFF
TRBD2	TRBV19	-	TRBJ2-7	TGTGCCAGTAGCGGACTAGCTCCCTCCTACGAGCAGTACTTC	CASSGLAPSYEQYF
-	TRBV18	-	TRBJ2-7	TGTGCCAGCTCACCCCTGGTCAGAAGGGGTGAGCAGTACTTC	CASSPLVRRGEQYF
TRBD2	TRBV3-1/TRBV3-2	-	TRBJ2-1	TGTGCCAGCAGCCCTCGACTAGCGGGCAGGAATGAGCAGTTCTTC	CASSPRLAGRNEQFF
TRBD1	TRBV6-5	-	TRBJ1-1	TGTGCCAGCATGGGACAGGGGGTGGAGGCCACTGAAGCTTTCTTT	CASMGQGVEATEAFF
-	TRBV21-1	-	TRBJ1-2	TGTGCCAGCAGCAGTAGGGACAGGGACCAAGGAGGCTACACCTTC	CASSSRDRDQGGYTF
TRBD2	TRBV4-1	-	TRBJ2-5	TGCGCCAGCAGCCCACTACTAGCGGGGGGCGATATCCAAGAGACCCAGTACTTC	CASSPLLAGGDIQETQYF
TRBD2	TRBV5-6	-	TRBJ2-1	TGTGCCAGCAGCTTGTACTCGACTAGCGGGGTCTACAATGAGCAGTTCTTC	CASSLYSTSGVYNEQFF
TRBD1	TRBV6-2/TRBV6-3	-	TRBJ1-2	TGTGCCAGCAGTTACTCTACAGGGGGTCACGGCTACACCTTC	CASSYSTGGHGYTF
-	TRBV7-9	-	TRBJ2-1	TGTGCCAGCAGCTTCGGACAGCTCAATGAGCAGTTCTTC	CASSFGQLNEQFF
TRBD1	TRBV14	-	TRBJ2-7	TGTGCCAGCAGCTCGACGACAGGGGGGTCCTACGAGCAGTACTTC	CASSSTTGGSYEQYF
-	TRBV3-1/TRBV3-2	few	TRBJ2-3	TGTGCCAGCAGCCAAGATTGGAGAAATCCGCAGTATTTT	CASSQDWRNPQYF
-	TRBV5-8	-	TRBJ1-4	TGTGCCAGCAGCTCCCTACAGGCAACTAATGAAAAACTGTTTTTT	CASSSLQATNEKLFF
-	TRBV6-7	-	TRBJ2-6	TGTGCCAGCAGTTACTCGATCGCGTCCCCGGGGTTTTCTGGGGCCAACGTCCTGACTTTC	CASSYSIASPGFSGANVLTF
-	TRBV28	many	TRBJ1-6	TGTGCCAGCAGTTTTGGGGGAGGGAATTCACCCCTCCACTTT	CASSFGGGNSPLHF